What follows are 7 T cell receptor beta chains derived from one specimen sequenced in a study of molecular identifiers for immune sequencing clone quantification. Each CDR3 protein gets one entry after TCRdb re-called the PCR reads with MiXCR. Here the sample spans under 600,000 distinct CDR3 sequences, about a fifth being singletons. Source material: naive CD8+ T cells from blood, with Jurkat cell RNA spiked in. Indicated subset: FACS-sorted CD8+CD4-CCR7+CD45RA+ naive T cells. Receptors originate from a human donor in good health. Some libraries in this study had Jurkat cell RNA spiked in.

This clonotype was seen a few times. The V and J genes are TRBV2 and TRBJ1-3; D is unclear. Per the germline V gene, CDR1 is SNHLY and CDR2 is FYNNEI. Trimming cost V 3 bases and J 0 bases, with 15 bases left between them. The CDR3 spans 17 residues. This chain's CDR3 is CASSDWAGLNSGNTIYF. CDR3 sequence (DNA): TGTGCCAGCAGTGATTGGGCAGGCCTCAACTCTGGAAACACCATATATTTT.

The chain uses TRBV12-3 or TRBV12-4 and TRBJ2-2; possibly TRBD1 for D (5 bases). The length of the CDR3 is 15 residues. V shed 5 bases and J shed 6 bases, with 16 bases lying between them. The CDR3 is CASSHETVRAGELFF. The CDR3 DNA sequence: TGTGCCAGCAGTCACGAGACAGTACGGGCCGGGGAGCTGTTTTTT.

At least ten counts were recorded for this clonotype. The rearrangement links TRBV5-6 to TRBJ2-7; D not certain. Per germline, CDR1 SGHDT and CDR2 YYEEEE. V gave up 2 bases and J gave up 2 bases, with 8 bases separating them. The length of the CDR3 is 13 residues. CDR3 DNA sequence: TGTGCCAGCAGCTTCGGTCAGACCTACGAGCAGTACTTC. It encodes CASSFGQTYEQYF.

There are many counts of this clonotype. The chain links TRBV14 to TRBJ1-1; D is ambiguous. CDR1 is SGHDN and CDR2 is FVKESK in the germline V gene. The CDR3 length is 12 residues. The V and J ends lost 0 bases and 8 bases respectively, with 7 bases between them. Written as DNA, the CDR3 is TGTGCCAGCAGCCAAGACTTGATAGAAGCTTTCTTT. Its protein is CASSQDLIEAFF. Full variable domain (outside the CDR3, taken from reference TRBV14 and TRBJ1-1): EAGVTQFPSHSVIEKGQTVTLRCDPISGHDNLYWYRRVMGKEIKFLLHFVKESKQDESGMPNNRFLAERTGGTYSTLKVQPAELEDSGVYFCASSQDLIEAFFGQGTRLTVV.

This clonotype was detected only a few times. This chain uses TRBV6-5 with TRBJ1-4, with D hard to call. CDR3 size: 13 residues. Trimming removed 6 bases at V and 0 bases at J, with 5 bases between. CDR1 is MNHEY, CDR2 SVGAGI, per germline. CDR3 DNA sequence: TGTGCCAGCAGGGACGCAACTAATGAAAAACTGTTTTTT. Translated, it gives CASRDATNEKLFF.

The chain joins TRBV3-1 to TRBJ2-2, with 8 nucleotides matching TRBD1. V gave up 4 bases and J gave up 5 bases; unmatched junction bases: 9. Germline V gives CDR1 LGHDT, CDR2 YNNKEL (reference sequence). CDR3 size: 16 residues. CDR3 in DNA: TGTGCCAGCAGCCCACCCTCAAGGACAGGGACCGGGGAGCTGTTTTTT. Protein sequence: CASSPPSRTGTGELFF.

This clonotype was picked up a small number of times. The chain uses TRBV7-9 and TRBJ2-2; D is possibly TRBD1 or TRBD2 (5 bases each). The germline gives CDR1 SEHNR, CDR2 FQNEAQ (reference sequence). This CDR3 comprises 15 residues. V was pared by 1 base and J by 4 bases, with 10 bases between. CDR3 sequence reads: CASSLGAGTTGELFF. CDR3 bases: TGTGCCAGCAGCTTAGGGGCAGGGACCACCGGGGAGCTGTTTTTT.